Listed below are T cell receptor beta chains from one sample, sequenced in a study of T cells after yellow fever vaccination. Each CDR3 protein is one row after TCRdb ran MiXCR on the 5' RACE reads. The table has 250,000 to 300,000 distinct CDR3 sequences, around 9.3% seen once; the top ten hold approximately 3.5%. Material: CD4+ T cells sorted from PBMCs, obtained 5 days after the yellow fever booster vaccination. The receptors stem from a man aged 18-30 years who received the YFV17D yellow fever vaccine. CDR3s include the opening cysteine and the closing phenylalanine or tryptophan. A D gene is named only where the DNA matches it firmly. Clone size is shown for a subset of rows, as once, few, many or a class of expanded clone.

TRBV3-1	TRBJ2-6	many	-	TGTGCCAGCAGCCAAGAGGGCATTGGGGCCAACGTCCTGACTTTC	CASSQEGIGANVLTF
TRBV24-1	TRBJ2-1	many	-	TGTGCCACCAGTGATGGCCGGGGCAGGGGGGTCTATGAGCAGTTCTTC	CATSDGRGRGVYEQFF
TRBV6-2/TRBV6-3	TRBJ1-1	many	-	TGTGCCAGCATTGGCCCCGCCGGATACACTGAAGCTTTCTTT	CASIGPAGYTEAFF
TRBV20-1	TRBJ2-3	few	TRBD2	TGCAGTGCGGGACCACTAGCGGGGGGCACAGATACGCAGTATTTT	CSAGPLAGGTDTQYF
TRBV7-3	TRBJ1-1	few	-	TGTGCCAGCAGCACCCGGGTGGGCACTGAAGCTTTCTTT	CASSTRVGTEAFF
TRBV3-1	TRBJ1-2	-	-	TGTGCCAGCAGCCCCGCCAGGCAGGACTATGGCTACACCTTC	CASSPARQDYGYTF
TRBV4-2	TRBJ2-6	-	-	TGTGCCAGCAGCCAAGATGGGGACTCTGGGGCCAACGTCCTGACTTTC	CASSQDGDSGANVLTF
TRBV13	TRBJ2-4	-	TRBD1	TGTGCCAGCAGCTCGGACAGGGGAAACATTCAGTACTTC	CASSSDRGNIQYF
TRBV20-1	TRBJ1-4	many	-	TGCAGTGCTGCGACTAGCGATGAAAAACTGTTTTTT	CSAATSDEKLFF
TRBV18	TRBJ1-2	-	-	TGTGCCAGCTCACCAAGTTCCGGGAACTATGGCTACACCTTC	CASSPSSGNYGYTF
TRBV7-9	TRBJ1-5	few	-	TGTGCCAGCAGCCGAGAGCCCCATAGCAATCAGCCCCAGCATTTT	CASSREPHSNQPQHF
TRBV28	TRBJ2-1	few	-	TGTGCCAGCAGTTTAGGTGGGGTTGCTCATGGTGAGCAGTTCTTC	CASSLGGVAHGEQFF
TRBV12-5	TRBJ1-1	-	-	TGTGCTAGTGGTTCTGGGGGACACACTGAAGCTTTCTTT	CASGSGGHTEAFF
TRBV25-1	TRBJ2-1	-	-	TGTGCCAGCAGTGCCGTAGGGGGTAGTGGCAATGAGCAGTTCTTC	CASSAVGGSGNEQFF
TRBV12-5	TRBJ2-7	many	-	TGTGCTAGTGGTCCCGACGACAGAACTTACGAGCAGTACTTC	CASGPDDRTYEQYF
TRBV18	TRBJ1-1	many	-	TGTGCCAGCTCACCAGGGGGCTCGTGGGCTTTCTTT	CASSPGGSWAFF
TRBV5-1	TRBJ2-3	few	-	TGCGCCAGCAGCTTGGCGAGGGAGGGGGGCCTCACAGATACGCAGTATTTT	CASSLAREGGLTDTQYF
TRBV18	TRBJ2-5	many	-	TGTGCCAGCTCACCACGAAGGGGGGACAAAGAGACCCAGTACTTC	CASSPRRGDKETQYF
TRBV5-1	TRBJ1-6	-	-	TGCGCCAGCAGCTTGGTGGACAGTCGAAATTCACCCCTCCACTTT	CASSLVDSRNSPLHF
TRBV7-8	TRBJ2-2	few	-	TGTGCCAGCAGCCCCCTTGGGAGAGGGGAGCTGTTTTTT	CASSPLGRGELFF
TRBV24-1	TRBJ1-2	-	-	TGTGCCACCAGTGATGCAGATTATGGCTACACCTTC	CATSDADYGYTF
TRBV15	TRBJ1-2	-	-	TGTGCCACCAGCAGAGATCCAGGGTCCCATGGCTACACCTTC	CATSRDPGSHGYTF
TRBV20-1	TRBJ2-1	-	-	TGCAGTGCGAACCACCCCTACGGGGGCTCCTACAATGAGCAGTTCTTC	CSANHPYGGSYNEQFF
TRBV28	TRBJ2-4	many	-	TGTGCCAGCAGTTTAAAATCAGGGATCGGCAAAAACATTCAGTACTTC	CASSLKSGIGKNIQYF
TRBV6-2/TRBV6-3	TRBJ2-3	-	-	TGTGCCAGCAGTTACTATAGCTCCGATACGCAGTATTTT	CASSYYSSDTQYF
TRBV18	TRBJ2-5	-	TRBD1	TGTGCCAGCTCACCGGGGACAGGCGGCCCGGAGACCCAGTACTTC	CASSPGTGGPETQYF
TRBV28	TRBJ2-5	-	-	TGTGCCACCCAGGCGGGCCGACAAGAGACCCAGTACTTC	CATQAGRQETQYF
TRBV18	TRBJ2-3	few	-	TGTGCCAGCTCACCCCTCGAGGGGTACACAGATACGCAGTATTTT	CASSPLEGYTDTQYF
TRBV3-1	TRBJ1-1	few	-	TGTGCCAGCAGCCCCCAACGACAGACTGAAGCTTTCTTT	CASSPQRQTEAFF
TRBV24-1	TRBJ1-4	-	-	TGTGCCACCAGTGATTACAAGGGCGCGGGAGCTGAAAAACTGTTTTTT	CATSDYKGAGAEKLFF